This T cell receptor beta chain is from a study of CD8+ T cells in alopecia areata. Study background: The protocol delivered tofacitinib for 6 to 18 months, then withdrew it for 6 months.

The CDR3 runs 16 residues. Losses at the gene ends were 0 bases for V and 5 bases for J; bases not matched to a gene: 6. Germline values: CDR1 LGHNA, CDR2 YSLEER. Treatment given: oral pan-JAK inhibitor, 5-10 mg twice daily. cDNA reverse transcribed from extracted RNA served as the sequencing template. The repertoire was sequenced with immunoSEQ multiplex PCR; TCRdb's copy has only in-frame clones and lacks some. The top ten clones hold 25% of a sample with some 150,000 clones, roughly 82% of them seen once. The chain recombines TRBV4-3 with TRBJ2-3; 9 nucleotides line up with TRBD1. Sequences were derived from CD8+ T cells sorted from blood, sampled at week 4, from a patient treated with tofacitinib. The TCR sequence derives from a human donor with alopecia areata. The CDR3 loop reads CASSQEGDREVDTQYF. The CDR3 nucleotides read TGCGCCAGCAGCCAAGAGGGGGACAGGGAAGTAGATACGCAGTATTTT.